Below, one T cell receptor beta chain is given with its context. Its antigen specificity is not known. No base qualities exist here, and no much larger clone lies one base off it. The immunoSEQ Assay, a bias-controlled multiplex PCR, was used to amplify TCRbeta CDR3 regions from genomic DNA. Per the source publication's procedure: The number of nucleated cells in each sample was estimated from the amplification of reference gene primers within the assay. To quantify the absolute abundance of each unique TCRbeta CDR3 rearrangement, sequence reads were collapsed and filtered. For each sample, productive Simpson clonality was calculated as the square root of Simpson's diversity index over productive rearrangements. TCRdb carries this immuneACCESS record with in-frame sequences only. Its versions omit some clonotypes, under half of them owing to an unresolved V gene in the studies checked, with the rest unexplained. The DNA gave D and trimming, while V, J and clone size come from that table. Recorded for this sample are roughly 17,000 clones; 85% to 90% of them occurred a single time. The ten most abundant clones make up 13% of the sample.

CDR1 and CDR2 are read off the germline V gene as SGHNT and YENEEA. V is cut back by 6 bases and J by 2 bases, with 10 bases in the junction unmatched. The CDR3 goes from the cysteine to the phenylalanine over 16 residues. Just CDR3 DNA is preserved here, 48 bases in frame from base 1. These data belong to a study of blood T cell repertoires in COVID-19 (dated by TCRdb to the early 2020s). Context from the whole study: Samples covering the acute and convalescent phases of COVID-19 were provided by collaborators in the United States, Italy and Spain. Where HLA class I and class II types were available, the types were taken from metadata supplied by the sample provider, not from assay-based typing. The samples were drawn from the first 160 participants of the ongoing ImmuneRACE study and from 950 to 1,500 subjects provided by 6 global collaborators. The repertoires were made available in a free public database intended to serve as a resource for research on the immune response to SARS-CoV-2. The material from the prospective study consisted of cDNA or gDNA derived from T cells, B-cell-depleted T cells, or PBMCs. The sample metadata nearly always contained a de-identified subject ID, COVID-19 status, age in years and sex. The dataset comprised deeply sampled blood TCRbeta repertoires from subjects exposed to, actively infected with, or recovered from COVID-19.

Each collaborating institution followed its own protocols to collect whole blood in K2EDTA tubes. Collaborator samples were shipped for TCRbeta analysis as frozen whole blood, isolated PBMCs, or DNA extracted from either sample type. General findings and caveats noted by the study authors: How much clinical and demographic metadata was included differed by source and by participant, and the metadata was provided uncurated.

Recombination linked TRBV11-3 to TRBJ1-3, with 7 middle bases fitting TRBD1. Sequencing input: peripheral blood. The TCR comes from a human donor in a cohort sampled during active COVID-19. The CDR3: CASSSGTDQTGNTIYF. The DNA sequence is as follows: TGTGCCAGCAGTTCCGGGACAGATCAGACTGGAAACACCATATATTTT.